These T cell receptor beta chains were read from a single sample in a study of blood T cell repertoires in COVID-19. Repertoires were generated with immunoSEQ multiplex PCR, while TCRdb's copy carries only in-frame clones and drops some. This table holds 60,000 to 75,000 clones, 76% found once. The sample comprised peripheral blood. Receptors originate from a woman aged 50 to 60 with active or convalescent COVID-19. The CDR3 runs from the conserved cysteine through the conserved F or W. D genes are given only for firm matches. For some rows the clone size is stated as once, few or many, or as a class when expanded; others skip it.

>.|TRBD1|TRBJ1-1|TRBV19
CASSPATGRGTEAFF
TGTGCCAGTAGTCCCGCGACAGGGAGAGGGACTGAAGCTTTCTTT
>once|TRBD1|TRBJ2-7|TRBV7-2
CASSSKTGGGRGEQYF
TGTGCCAGCAGCTCCAAGACAGGGGGCGGAAGGGGCGAGCAGTACTTC
>.|.|TRBJ1-5|TRBV7-8
CASSFGGGDQPQHF
TGTGCCAGCAGCTTCGGCGGGGGGGATCAGCCCCAGCATTTT
>.|TRBD2|TRBJ2-1|TRBV4-2
CASSPILAGENEQFF
TGTGCCAGCAGCCCGATACTAGCGGGAGAGAATGAGCAGTTCTTC
>once|TRBD1|TRBJ1-1|TRBV5-4
CASSLGDRGLNTEAFF
TGTGCCAGCAGCTTGGGGGACAGGGGGTTGAACACTGAAGCTTTCTTT
>few|.|TRBJ1-4|TRBV19
CASSIGQVATNEKLFF
TGTGCCAGTAGTATAGGGCAAGTTGCAACTAATGAAAAACTGTTTTTT
>.|.|TRBJ2-1|TRBV3-1/TRBV3-2
CASSYQGPDEQFF
TGTGCCAGCAGCTACCAGGGGCCCGATGAGCAGTTCTTC
>.|TRBD2|TRBJ2-7|TRBV7-7
CASSPSGKSYEQYF
TGTGCTAGCAGCCCGAGCGGGAAATCCTACGAGCAGTACTTC
>.|.|TRBJ1-2|TRBV7-9
CASSLDRTNYGYTF
TGTGCCAGCAGCTTAGACAGAACTAACTATGGCTACACCTTC
>.|TRBD2|TRBJ2-7|TRBV6-1
CASSGVAGGGPSEQYF
TGTGCCAGCAGTGGGGTAGCGGGAGGAGGCCCCAGTGAGCAGTACTTC
>few|.|TRBJ2-1|TRBV7-2
CASSFARRANEQFF
TGTGCCAGCAGCTTCGCGCGGAGGGCCAATGAGCAGTTCTTC
>.|TRBD1|TRBJ1-1|TRBV6-5
CASRWQGATEAFF
TGTGCCAGCAGATGGCAGGGGGCCACTGAAGCTTTCTTT
>.|TRBD1|TRBJ2-2|TRBV4-1
CASSQEGTVNTGELFF
TGCGCCAGCAGCCAAGAAGGGACAGTGAACACCGGGGAGCTGTTTTTT
>.|TRBD1|TRBJ1-1|TRBV6-2/TRBV6-3
CASSYGTGGGNTEAFF
TGTGCCAGCAGTTACGGGACAGGCGGGGGGAACACTGAAGCTTTCTTT
>few|TRBD1|TRBJ2-1|TRBV5-1
CASSRDRQGGQFF
TGCGCCAGCAGCCGCGACCGACAGGGGGGTCAGTTCTTC
>.|TRBD2|TRBJ2-1|TRBV7-2
CASSLTGRAYNEQFF
TGTGCCAGCAGCTTAACCGGGAGGGCGTACAATGAGCAGTTCTTC
>.|.|TRBJ1-6|TRBV5-1
CASSLRTALGSPLHF
TGCGCCAGCAGCTTGCGGACAGCGCTAGGTTCACCCCTCCACTTT
>.|.|TRBJ1-1|TRBV5-6
CASSGETGFGTEAFF
TGTGCCAGCAGCGGAGAAACAGGTTTTGGCACTGAAGCTTTCTTT
>.|TRBD2|TRBJ2-3|TRBV4-3
CASSQIAGGGTDTQYF
TGCGCCAGCAGCCAGATAGCGGGAGGGGGTACAGATACGCAGTATTTT
>few|TRBD1|TRBJ2-3|TRBV12-3/TRBV12-4
CASSRDRDTQYF
TGTGCCAGCAGCCGGGACAGGGATACGCAGTATTTT
>few|.|TRBJ2-5|TRBV9
CASSRDIAGGETQYF
TGTGCCAGCAGCCGTGATATTGCAGGGGGGGAGACCCAGTACTTC
>few|TRBD1|TRBJ1-2|TRBV9
CASSVGTGGIYGYTF
TGTGCCAGCAGCGTAGGGACAGGGGGAATTTATGGCTACACCTTC
>.|TRBD1|TRBJ1-2|TRBV29-1
CSVAQGEVSYTF
TGCAGCGTTGCACAGGGGGAGGTTAGCTACACCTTC
>.|.|TRBJ1-5|TRBV24-1
CATSDGQIPNQPQHF
TGTGCCACCAGTGATGGACAGATCCCCAATCAGCCCCAGCATTTT
>once|.|TRBJ1-5|TRBV7-2
CASSLWGTGLGPQHF
TGTGCCAGCAGCTTATGGGGAACAGGGCTAGGGCCCCAGCATTTT
>few|TRBD1|TRBJ2-2|TRBV5-1
CASSSLRTGGNTGELFF
TGCGCCAGCAGCTCCCTCCGGACAGGGGGCAACACCGGGGAGCTGTTTTTT
>.|TRBD1|TRBJ1-1|TRBV4-2
CASSRTGKAEAFF
TGTGCCAGCAGCCGGACAGGGAAGGCTGAAGCTTTCTTT
>.|.|TRBJ1-1|TRBV3-1/TRBV3-2
CASSRGQTRTEAFF
TGTGCCAGCAGCCGAGGACAGACCCGGACTGAAGCTTTCTTT
>.|.|TRBJ2-5|TRBV6-6
CASSYGETQYF
TGTGCCAGCAGTTACGGCGAGACCCAGTACTTC
>few|.|TRBJ1-2|TRBV2
CASGRGTYGYTF
TGTGCCAGCGGGCGGGGGACCTATGGCTACACCTTC
>few|TRBD1|TRBJ1-2|TRBV27
CASSPGQGAGGYGYTF
TGTGCCAGCAGTCCGGGACAGGGGGCGGGCGGCTATGGCTACACCTTC
>.|TRBD2|TRBJ2-3|TRBV4-2
CASSQGLARTDTQYF
TGTGCCAGCAGCCAAGGACTAGCGAGAACAGATACGCAGTATTTT
>.|.|TRBJ1-2|TRBV27
CASSSWGDDYGYTF
TGTGCCAGCAGTTCTTGGGGGGACGACTATGGCTACACCTTC
>once|TRBD1|TRBJ1-2|TRBV6-1
CASSEAVTGDYGYTF
TGTGCCAGCAGTGAAGCGGTAACAGGGGACTATGGCTACACCTTC
>.|.|TRBJ1-1|TRBV3-1/TRBV3-2
CASPPAPRRDGDTEAFF
TGTGCCTCCCCTCCAGCGCCCCGGAGGGATGGCGACACTGAAGCTTTCTTT
>.|.|TRBJ2-7|TRBV18
CASSPSRNYEQYF
TGTGCCAGCTCACCATCGCGCAACTACGAGCAGTACTTC
>.|.|TRBJ1-5|TRBV21-1
CASSKESGGF
TGTGCCAGCAGCAAAGAGTCCGGGGGTTTT
>once|TRBD2|TRBJ2-7|TRBV6-4
CASSDGTSSYEQYF
TGTGCCAGCAGTGACGGGACTAGCTCCTACGAGCAGTACTTC
>.|TRBD1|TRBJ1-2|TRBV28
CASTSGTGRFNYGYTF
TGTGCCAGCACCTCCGGGACAGGCCGATTTAACTATGGCTACACCTTC
>few|TRBD1|TRBJ1-3|TRBV27
CASSLHDRGLTGNTIYF
TGTGCCAGCAGTCTCCACGACAGGGGGCTAACTGGAAACACCATATATTTT
>.|TRBD1|TRBJ2-2|TRBV11-2
CASSLDPPGQESTGELFF
TGTGCCAGCAGCTTAGATCCTCCGGGACAGGAGAGCACCGGGGAGCTGTTTTTT
>.|.|TRBJ1-2|TRBV2
CASSVPLSGGDGYTF
TGTGCCAGCAGCGTTCCTCTGTCGGGGGGCGATGGCTACACCTTC
>.|TRBD1|TRBJ1-1|TRBV18
CASSPAGTDMNTEAFF
TGTGCCAGCTCACCTGCCGGGACAGACATGAACACTGAAGCTTTCTTT
>many|.|TRBJ1-3|TRBV6-6
CASSQGHSGNTIYF
TGTGCCAGCAGTCAGGGGCACTCTGGAAACACCATATATTTT
>.|TRBD2|TRBJ2-3|TRBV4-1
CASSQYAGGTDTQYF
TGCGCCAGCAGCCAGTATGCGGGGGGCACAGATACGCAGTATTTT
>.|.|TRBJ1-1|TRBV12-3/TRBV12-4
CASSSGVSTEAFF
TGTGCCAGCAGTTCAGGGGTCTCGACTGAAGCTTTCTTT
>.|.|TRBJ1-2|TRBV6-5
CASRTQGSVEYGYTF
TGTGCCAGCAGGACACAGGGTAGCGTTGAGTATGGCTACACCTTC
>.|.|TRBJ1-4|TRBV30
CAWSLGGSNEKLFF
TGTGCCTGGAGTCTTGGGGGCTCAAATGAAAAACTGTTTTTT
>.|.|TRBJ1-2|TRBV30
CAWMGGQPYGYTF
TGTGCCTGGATGGGGGGGCAGCCCTATGGCTACACCTTC
>few|TRBD1|TRBJ1-2|TRBV4-2
CASSEGQDFNYGYTF
TGTGCCAGCAGCGAAGGACAGGATTTTAACTATGGCTACACCTTC